These T cell receptor beta chains were read from a single sample in a study of cytomegalovirus exposure and HLA in healthy donors. Method: immunoSEQ multiplex PCR; TCRdb's copy keeps in-frame clones and lacks some. The data contain some 91,000 clones, less than 70% of them singletons. Sequenced sample: PBMCs. The receptors were gathered from a human donor in good health. Each CDR3 is given with its conserved first and last residue. A D gene is named only where the DNA matches it firmly. Some rows have no size entry. The others give once, few or many, or a class for an expanded clone.

clone_size d_call j_call v_call cdr3_aa cdr3_nt
- - TRBJ2-1 TRBV29-1 CSFQRQAYSYNEQFF TGCAGCTTCCAAAGACAGGCCTACTCCTACAATGAGCAGTTCTTC
- - TRBJ1-4 TRBV18 CASSPYAGGRDEKLFF TGTGCCAGCTCACCGTACGCGGGGGGCAGGGATGAAAAACTGTTTTTT
- TRBD2 TRBJ2-5 TRBV18 CASSQGLQETQYF TGTGCCAGCTCACAGGGACTACAAGAGACCCAGTACTTC
- TRBD1 TRBJ1-1 TRBV15 CATSSEDRGPVGTEAFF TGTGCCACCAGCAGCGAGGACAGGGGCCCGGTTGGGACTGAAGCTTTCTTT
few - TRBJ2-5 TRBV18 CASSPPGSRRGETQYF TGTGCCAGCTCCCCTCCGGGCTCCCGCCGCGGGGAGACCCAGTACTTC
- TRBD1 TRBJ1-4 TRBV29-1 CSVEGQGNEKLFF TGCAGCGTTGAGGGACAGGGAAATGAAAAACTGTTTTTT
- TRBD2 TRBJ2-1 TRBV7-9 CALGGPSGGAASYNEQFF TGTGCCCTCGGAGGGCCTAGCGGGGGGGCCGCCTCCTACAATGAGCAGTTCTTC
few - TRBJ2-3 TRBV14 CASSQRVTSDTQYF TGTGCCAGCAGCCAGCGAGTAACGTCAGATACGCAGTATTTT
once - TRBJ1-2 TRBV19 CASSIPSAYGYTF TGTGCCAGTAGTATACCGAGCGCCTATGGCTACACCTTC
- - TRBJ2-5 TRBV19 CASSPGPEETQYF TGTGCCAGTAGCCCGGGTCCAGAGGAGACCCAGTACTTC
- TRBD1 TRBJ1-5 TRBV6-1 CASSEHRGQPQHF TGTGCCAGCAGTGAGCACAGGGGTCAGCCCCAGCATTTT
- - TRBJ2-5 TRBV4-2 CASSQAAGAIAETQYF TGTGCCAGCAGCCAAGCTGCGGGGGCTATAGCAGAGACCCAGTACTTC
- TRBD2 TRBJ2-1 TRBV18 CASSLGTSDEQFF TGTGCCAGCTCCCTGGGGACTAGCGATGAGCAGTTCTTC
once TRBD2 TRBJ2-1 TRBV9 CASSPQGAGAYNEQFF TGTGCCAGCAGCCCCCAAGGAGCGGGGGCCTACAATGAGCAGTTCTTC
- TRBD2 TRBJ2-7 TRBV11-2 CASSLSGGSYEQYF TGTGCCAGCAGCTTATCGGGGGGCTCCTACGAGCAGTACTTC
- - TRBJ1-3 TRBV5-4 CASSYQSNSGNTIYF TGTGCCAGCAGCTACCAGTCCAACTCTGGAAACACCATATATTTT
- - TRBJ2-7 TRBV15 CATSSLIASSSYEQYF TGTGCCACCAGCAGCCTTATAGCCTCGAGCTCCTACGAGCAGTACTTC
few TRBD1 TRBJ2-1 TRBV29-1 CSMRTGGHNEQFF TGCAGCATGAGGACAGGGGGCCACAATGAGCAGTTCTTC
- - TRBJ1-1 TRBV18 CASSPYSAGGGSYNTEAFF TGTGCCAGCTCACCTTATTCGGCGGGCGGGGGATCTTATAACACTGAAGCTTTCTTT
- TRBD1 TRBJ2-6 TRBV5-1 CASSLGDRGLGANVLTF TGCGCCAGCAGCTTGGGGGACAGGGGGCTTGGGGCCAACGTCCTGACTTTC
- TRBD2 TRBJ2-7 TRBV19 CASSKGTSGGLYEQYF TGTGCCAGTAGTAAGGGGACTAGCGGGGGCCTCTACGAGCAGTACTTC
- TRBD2 TRBJ2-3 TRBV18 CASSGGTKGTDTQYF TGTGCCAGCTCCGGGGGGACGAAAGGCACAGATACGCAGTATTTT
few - TRBJ2-2 TRBV13 CASSGRRGRLTGELFF TGTGCCAGCAGCGGTCGTAGGGGTCGACTCACCGGGGAGCTGTTTTTT